These 22 T cell receptor beta chains originate from one sample sequenced in a study of blood T cells in healthy people across ages. Primers used in a second PCR of roughly 7 to 12 cycles were a sample-barcoded 5' primer and a J-beta primer mix. From the 5' RACE reads, TCRdb called clonotypes with MiXCR, one entry per CDR3 protein. The sample contains hundreds of thousands of distinct CDR3 sequences, approximately 52% of which appear only once. Sequencing used blood. The receptors were sampled from a woman of 80 years or more in good health.

This chain joins TRBV24-1 and TRBJ1-5, with D possibly TRBD1 on 6 matching bases. Germline V gives CDR1 KGHDR, CDR2 SFDVKD. The V and J ends lost 4 bases and 2 bases respectively, with 11 bases between them. This CDR3 is 15 amino acids long. The CDR3 loop is CATSESGAGNQPQHF. The DNA of the CDR3 is TGTGCCACCAGTGAATCAGGGGCTGGCAATCAGCCCCAGCATTTT.

The chain has TRBV27 and TRBJ1-2, with a weak D call TRBD1 (5 bases). This CDR3 contains 20 residues. The germline CDR1 and CDR2 sequences are MNHEY and SMNVEV (reference sequence). Trimming took 4 bases from V and 0 from J, leaving 27 bases between them. CDR3 nucleotide sequence: TGTGCCAGCAGTTCCACAACCCCGGGGGGGATCGAGCAAACTAACTATGGCTACACCTTC. Translating it yields CASSSTTPGGIEQTNYGYTF.

This chain joins TRBV7-6 and TRBJ2-3, with D unclear. V was pared by 0 bases and J by 6 bases, with 13 bases between. CDR1 SGHVS and CDR2 FNYEAQ come from the germline V gene. The CDR3 extends over 15 amino acids. The CDR3 sequence: CASSLAPSHLDTQYF. CDR3 coding DNA: TGTGCCAGCAGCTTAGCCCCCTCCCATCTGGATACGCAGTATTTT. The full variable domain, rest sourced from reference TRBV7-6 and TRBJ2-3, is GAGVSQSPRYKVTKRGQDVALRCDPISGHVSLYWYRQALGQGPEFLTYFNYEAQQDKSGLPNDRFSAERPEGSISTLTIQRTEQRDSAMYRCASSLAPSHLDTQYFGPGTRLTVL.

J is TRBJ1-5 and V is TRBV7-9, with TRBD1 matching 7 bases. The CDR3 is 17 residues long. Unmatched junction bases numbered 11, after V lost 5 bases and J lost 1 base. Per the germline V gene, CDR1 is SEHNR and CDR2 is FQNEAQ (reference sequence). The CDR3 DNA reads TGTGCCAGCAGCCCAGGGGGATCAGGGTGGAGCAATCAGCCCCAGCATTTT. Protein: CASSPGGSGWSNQPQHF.

This rearrangement joins TRBV3-1 to TRBJ1-1, with D perhaps matching TRBD1 (6 bases). This CDR3 spans 13 amino acids. CDR1 and CDR2 (germline): LGHDT, YNNKEL (reference sequence). Trimming left V 0 bases short and J 11 bases short, with 13 bases between. As DNA, the CDR3 is TGTGCCAGCAGCCAAGAGGGTACAGGGAACGCTTTCTTT. This gives the protein CASSQEGTGNAFF.

A word on this clonotype: An end of the junction does not agree with germline; a read error may underlie this. This rearrangement joins TRBV20-1 to TRBJ2-5; D gene ambiguous. Germline loops: CDR1 DFQATT, CDR2 SNEGSKA (reference sequence). The CDR3 is 14 amino acids. The CDR3 DNA reads TGCAGTGCTAGATCGGCCCTGGTAAGGGATGAGCAGTATTTC. As protein: CSARSALVRDEQYF.

A single count supports this clonotype. The V call is TRBV10-3, the J call TRBJ2-3; D possibly corresponds to TRBD2 (5 bases). The germline V gene has CDR1 ENHRY and CDR2 SYGVKD. The CDR3 spans 14 residues. The V gene lost 0 bases and the J gene lost 2 bases, with 6 bases spanning the gap. The DNA of the CDR3 is TGTGCCATCAGTGAGTCCGGGGTCACAGATACGCAGTATTTT. It yields the protein CAISESGVTDTQYF.

The J gene is TRBJ1-2, the V gene TRBV10-3; TRBD1 might be the D (6 bases). Trimming took off 11 bases at V and 2 bases at J, with 15 bases between the two ends. CDR1 and CDR2 (germline): ENHRY, SYGVKD. CDR3 length: 13 amino acids. The CDR3 DNA reads as TGTGCCTCTCGGGCAGGGACAAACTATGGCTACACCTTC. Its translation is CASRAGTNYGYTF.

About this clonotype itself: One junction end does not reproduce the germline sequence, and a read error may be involved. The V gene is TRBV29-1, the J gene TRBJ1-5; no definite D call. The V gene's germline CDR1 is SQVTM and CDR2 ANQGSEA. The CDR3 extends over 12 amino acids. The CDR3 reads CSVIVSNPPQHF. The CDR3 nucleotides are TGCAGCGTTATTGTAAGCAATCCGCCCCAGCATTTT.

The CDR3 sequence: CASSVAVGFRTQETQYF. CDR3 sequence (DNA): TGTGCCAGCAGTGTGGCGGTGGGTTTCCGGACCCAAGAGACCCAGTACTTC. The V call is TRBV2, the J call TRBJ2-5, with D unresolved. The CDR3 length is 17 residues. Germline V gene sequence: CDR1 SNHLY, CDR2 FYNNEI. Trimming took off 4 bases at V and 1 base at J, with 19 bases between the two ends.

This clonotype has at least ten counts. This rearrangement joins TRBV20-1 to TRBJ2-3, with TRBD2 matching over 7 bases. The V segment lost 5 bases and the J segment 1 base; nucleotides outside the gene matches: 3. CDR3 size: 13 residues. Per germline, CDR1 DFQATT and CDR2 SNEGSKA (reference sequence). The CDR3 protein is CSAFAGGTDTQYF. CDR3 coding DNA: TGCAGTGCTTTTGCGGGAGGCACAGATACGCAGTATTTT.

The rearrangement uses TRBV29-1 and TRBJ2-7, with TRBD1 identical over 7 bases. Losses at the gene ends were 4 bases for V and 3 bases for J; bases not matched to a gene: 12. CDR3 size: 15 residues. CDR1 and CDR2 (germline): SQVTM, ANQGSEA. The CDR3 nucleotides are TGCAGCGTTGCCCTATCGACAGGGACAAACTACGAGCAGTACTTC. This codes for CSVALSTGTNYEQYF.

This chain uses TRBV4-1 with TRBJ2-1; 7 bases are a match to TRBD2. Trimming removed 1 base from V and 6 bases from J; junction bases left unmatched: 9. From germline, CDR1 is MGHRA and CDR2 YSYEKL. The CDR3 consists of 16 residues. The CDR3 spells CASSQVAGVTCNEQFF. The CDR3 nucleotides are TGCGCCAGCAGCCAAGTGGCGGGAGTAACCTGCAATGAGCAGTTCTTC.

This clonotype was observed at least ten times. V usage is TRBV15 and J usage is TRBJ2-1; D gene uncertain. The CDR3 has 13 residues. The V and J ends lost 3 bases and 0 bases respectively, with 3 bases between them. Per the germline V gene, CDR1 is LNHNV and CDR2 is YYDKDF (reference sequence). The CDR3 DNA is TGTGCCACCAGCAGGAGCTCCTACAATGAGCAGTTCTTC. This gives the protein CATSRSSYNEQFF.

This clonotype was detected a few times. The chain has TRBV20-1 and TRBJ2-7; 8 positions agree with TRBD1. Germline V CDR1 and CDR2: DFQATT, SNEGSKA (reference sequence). CDR3 length: 13 amino acids. DNA of the CDR3: TGCAGGGAACAGGGGGTGAATTCCTACGAGCAGTACTTC. Protein product: CREQGVNSYEQYF.

The table lists this clonotype with many counts. V is TRBV12-5 and J is TRBJ2-4; D call uncertain. The length of the CDR3 is 15 residues. V lost 6 bases and J 6 bases, leaving 18 bases between the germline ends. Germline lookup yields CDR1 LGHNT and CDR2 FRNRAP. CDR3 loop: CASGPPGSSVNIQYF. The CDR3 region has the DNA TGTGCTAGTGGCCCGCCCGGTAGCTCCGTAAACATTCAGTACTTC. Supplemented by reference TRBV12-5 and TRBJ2-4, the full variable domain reads DARVTQTPRHKVTEMGQEVTMRCQPILGHNTVFWYRQTMMQGLELLAYFRNRAPLDDSGMPKDRFSAEMPDATLATLKIQPSEPRDSAVYFCASGPPGSSVNIQYFGAGTRLSVL.

Of note for this clonotype: One end of the junction is discordant with germline, which a read error may explain. The chain couples TRBV12-3 or TRBV12-4 to TRBJ2-3; D possibly corresponds to TRBD2 (6 bases). The CDR3 has 14 amino acids. CDR3 residues: CASSLAGTGDTQYF. In DNA form, the CDR3 reads TGTGCCAGCAGCTTAGCAGGGACTGGCGATACGCAGTATTTT.

V usage is TRBV25-1 and J usage is TRBJ2-5, with D hard to call. V was trimmed by 4 bases and J by 0 bases, leaving 6 bases between them. The CDR3 runs 13 residues. Germline CDR1 is MGHDK and CDR2 is SYGVNS. Here the CDR3 DNA reads TGTGCCAGCAGTGGAGGAGACCAAGAGACCCAGTACTTC. It yields the protein CASSGGDQETQYF.

CDR3 sequence reads: CSARRGWDTEAFF. DNA for the CDR3: TGCAGTGCTAGAAGGGGGTGGGACACTGAAGCTTTCTTT. This rearrangement joins TRBV20-1 to TRBJ1-1; a possible D gene is TRBD1 (6 bases). Germline V gene lookup returns CDR1 DFQATT and CDR2 SNEGSKA (reference sequence). The CDR3 has 13 amino acids. Between the trimmed V and J ends, which lost 2 bases and 3 bases, there was a span of 10 bases.

This clonotype showed up just once. A read error may account for a junction end that differs from germline. The rearrangement joins TRBV13 to TRBJ2-1; no definite D call. Germline-derived CDR1 and CDR2 are PRHDT and FYEKMQ (reference sequence). The CDR3 length is 13 residues. CDR3 DNA: TGCGCCAGCAGCTTAACCCTTAGCTACGAGCAGTTCTTC. Encoded protein: CASSLTLSYEQFF.

For this clonotype: A read error may be the cause here, since a much bigger clone is one base away. The chain recombines TRBV20-1 with TRBJ2-3, with a tentative D call TRBD2 (5 bases). This CDR3 is built from 13 residues. From germline, CDR1 is DFQATT and CDR2 SNEGSKA (reference sequence). Trimming took 6 bases from V and 4 from J, leaving 14 bases between them. This CDR3 is CSAGVGGADTQYF. The CDR3 bases are TGCAGTGCCGGCGTTGGAGGCGCAGATACGCAGTATTTT.

The genes are TRBV7-9 and TRBJ2-3, with D tentatively TRBD2 (6 bases). Germline CDR1 SEHNR, CDR2 FQNEAQ (reference sequence). This CDR3 region has 14 residues. Trimming left V 5 bases short and J 3 bases short, with 12 bases between. As DNA, the CDR3 is TGTGCCAGCAGCCCAGAGCGGGTTACAGATACGCAGTATTTT. Translating it yields CASSPERVTDTQYF. Full variable domain (rest looked up from reference TRBV7-9 and TRBJ2-3): DTGVSQNPRHKITKRGQNVTFRCDPISEHNRLYWYRQTLGQGPEFLTYFQNEAQLEKSRLLSDRFSAERPKGSFSTLEIQRTEQGDSAMYLCASSPERVTDTQYFGPGTRLTVL.